This T cell receptor beta chain came from a study of regulatory T cells in long-lasting Graves disease. Across the whole study: Patients met the persistent Graves' disease definition after over 5 years of antithyroid drugs with positive TSH receptor antibodies. Study results and limitations: The study found persistent patients shared more public clonotypes (approximately 2,700) than new patients (over 900). TRBV28, TRBJ1-2 and TRBJ2-5 emerged as the favored segments in persistent disease.

To make TCR beta libraries, researchers used iRepertoire HTBI primers and Arm-PCR of CDR3 regions. One entry per CDR3 protein results from TCRdb running MiXCR on the multiplex PCR reads. Here the sample spans 350,000 to 500,000 distinct CDR3 sequences, 21% being singletons. With 6 bases removed from V and 2 bases from J, the gap between germline ends came to 8 bases. CDR3 size: 12 residues. CDR1 is ENHRY and CDR2 is SYGVKD in the germline V gene. Specified time point: persistent/refractory GD, antithyroid drugs over 5 years with positive TRAb. Extracted PBMC RNA gave rise to the TCR library. This clonotype was counted at least ten times. Its antigen is undetermined.

Sample: peripheral blood mononuclear cells (PBMCs), taken when the disease was refractory, from a patient treated with antithyroid drugs. This rearrangement joins TRBV10-3 to TRBJ2-7; D is unresolved. This clonotype originated in a female donor with Graves disease. DNA for the CDR3: TGTGCCATCAGCCGAGAAGCCTACGAGCAGTACTTC. Protein product: CAISREAYEQYF.